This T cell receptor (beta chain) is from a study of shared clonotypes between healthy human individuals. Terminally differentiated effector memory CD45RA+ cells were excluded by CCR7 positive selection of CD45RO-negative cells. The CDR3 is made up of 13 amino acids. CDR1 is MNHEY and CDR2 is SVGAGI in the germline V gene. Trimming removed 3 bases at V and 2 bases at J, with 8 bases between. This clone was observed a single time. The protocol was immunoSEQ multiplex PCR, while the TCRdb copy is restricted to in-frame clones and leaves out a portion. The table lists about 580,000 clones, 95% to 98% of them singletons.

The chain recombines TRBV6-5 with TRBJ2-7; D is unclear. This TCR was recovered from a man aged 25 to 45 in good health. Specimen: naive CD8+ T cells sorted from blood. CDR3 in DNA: TGTGCCAGCAGTTATCGGCAGCCCTACGAGCAGTACTTC. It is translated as CASSYRQPYEQYF.